The 11 T cell receptor beta chains listed next were all sequenced from one sample in a study of blood T cell repertoires in COVID-19. Some clones are missing from TCRdb's copy, which holds only in-frame ones; the method was immunoSEQ multiplex PCR. This sample has approximately 200,000 clones, with 75% to 90% found just once. Sequencing used PBMCs or T cells enriched from blood (not recorded which). The receptors shown here come from a man aged 25 to 40 who had recovered from COVID-19.

The CDR3: CASSQGLAGPLPREQYF. The CDR3 coding sequence is TGTGCCAGCAGCCAAGGTTTGGCGGGACCTTTGCCTAGGGAGCAGTACTTC. The genes are TRBV14 and TRBJ2-7; D is perhaps TRBD2 (6 bases). V gave up 1 base and J gave up 7 bases, with 23 bases separating them. Per germline, CDR1 SGHDN and CDR2 FVKESK. This CDR3 has 17 residues. Looking up the rest from reference TRBV14 and TRBJ2-7 gives the full variable domain: EAGVTQFPSHSVIEKGQTVTLRCDPISGHDNLYWYRRVMGKEIKFLLHFVKESKQDESGMPNNRFLAERTGGTYSTLKVQPAELEDSGVYFCASSQGLAGPLPREQYFGPGTRLTVT.

This clone was observed once. The chain combines TRBV11-2 with TRBJ2-3, with unresolved D. Germline V gene data show CDR1 as SGHAT and CDR2 as FQNNGV. The V end lost 5 bases, the J end lost 1 base, and 13 bases lay between the germline ends. This CDR3 contains 15 residues. The CDR3 is CASSPLGLGTDTQYF. As DNA, the CDR3 is TGTGCCAGCAGCCCTCTCGGGTTAGGCACAGATACGCAGTATTTT. Full variable domain (rest looked up from reference TRBV11-2 and TRBJ2-3): EAGVAQSPRYKIIEKRQSVAFWCNPISGHATLYWYQQILGQGPKLLIQFQNNGVVDDSQLPKDRFSAERLKGVDSTLKIQPAKLEDSAVYLCASSPLGLGTDTQYFGPGTRLTVL.

The J gene is TRBJ1-5, the V gene TRBV5-4; TRBD1 aligns across 7 bases. Germline values: CDR1 SGHNT, CDR2 YYREEE (reference sequence). The ends lost 4 bases at V and 0 bases at J; junction bases unmatched: 1. This CDR3 spans 14 amino acids. CDR3 in DNA: TGTGCCAGCAGCAGACAGGGTAGCAATCAGCCCCAGCATTTT. Protein: CASSRQGSNQPQHF.

The chain has TRBV5-5 and TRBJ1-2, with 7 bases that match TRBD1. Germline CDR1 reads SGHKS; CDR2 reads YYEKEE (reference sequence). CDR3 length equals 12 residues. J lost 11 bases, V lost 3 bases, and 7 bases had no gene match. Written as DNA, the CDR3 is TGTGCCAGCAGCTGGGACACAGGGGTTTACACCTTC. Amino acids: CASSWDTGVYTF.

The chain carries TRBV30 and TRBJ2-7; TRBD1 matches at 10 bases. The CDR3 has 14 residues. V was pared by 3 bases and J by 4 bases, with 6 bases of the junction left unmatched. CDR1 GTSNPN and CDR2 SVGIG come from the germline V gene (reference sequence). Here the CDR3 reads CAWSAGDRGYEQYF. In DNA, the CDR3 is TGTGCCTGGAGCGCCGGGGACAGGGGTTACGAGCAGTACTTC.

The chain joins TRBV11-3 to TRBJ2-7; the D gene is possibly TRBD2 (6 bases). CDR1 and CDR2 (germline): SGHNT, YENEEA. The CDR3 spans 15 residues. V lost 0 bases, J lost 4 bases, and 13 bases lay in between. In nucleotides, the CDR3 is TGTGCCAGCAGCTTAGAACCGGGGGTAGGATACGAGCAGTACTTC. This encodes CASSLEPGVGYEQYF. Based on the CDR3 plus reference TRBV11-3 and TRBJ2-7, the full variable domain is EAGVVQSPRYKIIEKKQPVAFWCNPISGHNTLYWYLQNLGQGPELLIRYENEEAVDDSQLPKDRFSAERLKGVDSTLKIQPAELGDSAVYLCASSLEPGVGYEQYFGPGTRLTVT.

This clone has just one count. J is TRBJ1-1 and V is TRBV6-2 or TRBV6-3; possible D gene TRBD1, 6 bases. The germline CDR1 and CDR2 sequences are MNHEY and SVGEGT. The CDR3 is 16 amino acids. Between the trimmed V and J ends, which lost 4 bases and 0 bases, there was a span of 15 bases. The CDR3 region has the DNA TGTGCCAGCAGTTCCCCGGCGCAGGGGCTGAACACTGAAGCTTTCTTT. Protein: CASSSPAQGLNTEAFF.

The chain uses TRBV7-2 and TRBJ1-1, with TRBD1 matching 7 bases. With V trimmed by 10 bases and J by 0 bases, 5 bases remained unmatched. CDR3 length: 13 residues. Germline-derived CDR1 and CDR2 are SGHTA and FQGNSA. CDR3 in DNA: TGTGCCACCAAGGACAGGATGAACACTGAAGCTTTCTTT. It translates to CATKDRMNTEAFF.

This chain links TRBV4-1 with TRBJ2-2; 8 bases map to TRBD2. The CDR3 totals 15 residues. Germline V lookup: CDR1 MGHRA, CDR2 YSYEKL. With V trimmed by 3 bases and J by 2 bases, 2 bases remained unmatched. The CDR3 protein is CASSQIAGNTGELFF. The CDR3 DNA follows: TGCGCCAGCAGCCAGATAGCGGGAAACACCGGGGAGCTGTTTTTT.

The chain recombines TRBV7-2 with TRBJ2-1; TRBD2 matches 8 bases. The length of the CDR3 is 16 residues. The V segment lost 1 base and the J segment 6 bases; nucleotides outside the gene matches: 8. Per germline, CDR1 SGHTA and CDR2 FQGNSA. In DNA, the CDR3 is TGTGCCAGCAGCTTAGTTGGCGGGAGGTCCCCCAATGAGCAGTTCTTC. It specifies CASSLVGGRSPNEQFF.

The chain recombines TRBV28 with TRBJ1-4, with 7 bases identical to TRBD1. Germline CDR1 is MDHEN and CDR2 is SYDVKM. V dropped 6 bases and J dropped 4; count of bases not matched to a gene: 5. This CDR3 contains 14 residues. The CDR3 protein is CASSRQGYNEKLFF. As DNA, the CDR3 is TGTGCCAGCAGCCGACAGGGCTATAATGAAAAACTGTTTTTT.